The next 30 T cell receptor beta chains were all read from a single sample in a study of T-cell memory formation after mild COVID-19. Each CDR3 protein is one row after TCRdb ran MiXCR on the 5' RACE reads. Of hundreds of thousands of distinct CDR3 sequences listed, roughly 21% are singletons. Sequencing was done on a sample of PBMCs or a T cell subset sorted from them (not recorded which). These receptors originate from an adult woman who had mild COVID-19 (a few samples of this study predate the infection). Cell type and time point are not known.

The chain has TRBV9 and TRBJ1-1, with D possibly matching TRBD1 (5 bases). This CDR3 comprises 15 residues. Germline V CDR1 and CDR2: SGDLS, YYNGEE. Trimming shortened V by 1 base and J by 0 bases, and 10 bases separated the two germline ends. In DNA, the CDR3 is TGTGCCAGCAGCGTACGGGCGGGGCTGAACACTGAAGCTTTCTTT. Its protein is CASSVRAGLNTEAFF.

This clonotype was detected only a few times. This rearrangement joins TRBV14 to TRBJ2-1; D is unclear. The CDR3 runs 11 residues. The germline V and J ends were trimmed by 2 bases and 9 bases, with 5 bases remaining between them. Looked up from germline, CDR1 is SGHDN and CDR2 is FVKESK. DNA of the CDR3: TGTGCCAGCAGCCAAAATCTTGAGCAGTTCTTC. It yields the protein CASSQNLEQFF.

This chain connects TRBV5-6 to TRBJ2-2; D perhaps matches TRBD1 (5 bases). The V end lost 2 bases, the J end lost 6 bases, and 20 bases lay between the germline ends. The CDR3 consists of 17 residues. Germline CDR1 reads SGHDT; CDR2 reads YYEEEE. The DNA for the CDR3 is TGTGCCAGCAGCTTTGGGGCGTCCGGTTCCCTTCCCGGGGAGCTGTTTTTT. As protein: CASSFGASGSLPGELFF.

The chain uses TRBV5-5 and TRBJ1-3; D is perhaps TRBD1 (5 bases). Germline assignment: CDR1 SGHKS and CDR2 YYEKEE (reference sequence). The length of the CDR3 is 14 residues. V was pared by 6 bases and J by 3 bases, with 13 bases between. The CDR3, as DNA: TGTGCCAGCATAAAAGACAGCCATGGAAACACCATATATTTT. Translating it yields CASIKDSHGNTIYF.

This clonotype was counted only a few times. The chain joins TRBV5-1 to TRBJ2-4, with 7 bases aligning to TRBD2. Germline assignment: CDR1 SGHRS and CDR2 YFSETQ. The CDR3 length is 17 residues. V was pared by 1 base and J by 0 bases, with 7 bases of the junction left unmatched. For the CDR3, the DNA is TGCGCCAGCAGCTTGACGCCTAGCGGCATAGCCAAAAACATTCAGTACTTC. Its translation is CASSLTPSGIAKNIQYF.

The DNA for the CDR3 is TGTGCCAGCTCACCCGGTACTGCGGGGAACACTGAAGCTTTCTTT. Translated, it gives CASSPGTAGNTEAFF. The V and J genes are TRBV18 and TRBJ1-1; D is unclear. The CDR3 spans 15 residues. The V gene lost 3 bases and the J gene lost 1 base, with 12 bases spanning the gap. CDR1 KGHSH and CDR2 LQKENI come from the germline V gene.

This clonotype was detected a few times. The genes are TRBV7-2 and TRBJ2-7, with D perhaps TRBD2 (5 bases). The CDR3 consists of 13 residues. Germline V gives CDR1 SGHTA, CDR2 FQGNSA. V gave up 5 bases and J gave up 3 bases, with 11 bases separating them. The CDR3 reads CASSPNGVYEQYF. Written as DNA, the CDR3 is TGTGCCAGCAGCCCCAACGGGGTCTACGAGCAGTACTTC. Full variable domain (outside the CDR3, taken from reference TRBV7-2 and TRBJ2-7): GAGVSQSPSNKVTEKGKDVELRCDPISGHTALYWYRQSLGQGLEFLIYFQGNSAPDKSGLPSDRFSAERTGGSVSTLTIQRTQQEDSAVYLCASSPNGVYEQYFGPGTRLTVT.

This chain uses TRBV27 with TRBJ2-3, with TRBD1 identical over 8 bases. J lost 8 bases, V lost 5 bases, and 9 bases had no gene match. The CDR3 has 14 amino acids. In germline, CDR1 is MNHEY, CDR2 SMNVEV (reference sequence). The CDR3 sequence is CASSSDRGRVTQYF. The CDR3 coding sequence is TGTGCCAGCAGTAGCGACAGGGGACGGGTTACGCAGTATTTT.

In its sample, this clonotype was seen a few times. The rearrangement links TRBV29-1 to TRBJ2-3; possibly TRBD1 or TRBD2 for D (5 bases each). This CDR3 is 12 amino acids long. Germline V gene lookup returns CDR1 SQVTM and CDR2 ANQGSEA. Trimming left V 7 bases short and J 4 bases short, with 12 bases between. DNA for the CDR3: TGCAGCGCCGCCGGGGCTCCAGATACGCAGTATTTT. Translation: CSAAGAPDTQYF.

J is TRBJ2-1 and V is TRBV24-1; 7 bases are a match to TRBD2. The CDR3 runs to 16 residues. V lost 3 bases, J lost 4 bases, and 8 bases stayed unmatched. Germline V gene data show CDR1 as KGHDR and CDR2 as SFDVKD. Here the CDR3 DNA reads TGTGCCACCAGTGATAACCCCGTGGGGGGGTACAATGAGCAGTTCTTC. Encoded protein: CATSDNPVGGYNEQFF.

CDR3 region: CASSQGQKTYEQYF. CDR3 nucleotide sequence: TGCGCCAGCAGTCAAGGGCAGAAAACCTACGAGCAGTACTTC. This chain connects TRBV23-1 to TRBJ2-7, with no clear D. TRBV23-1 has ORF status, its function being uncertain. CDR3 size: 14 residues. The V and J ends lost 2 bases and 2 bases respectively, with 10 bases between them.

A few counts support this clonotype. The rearrangement uses TRBV18 and TRBJ2-1, with 7 bases aligning to TRBD1. The ends lost 6 bases at V and 8 bases at J; junction bases unmatched: 10. The CDR3 has 14 amino acids. The germline gives CDR1 KGHSH, CDR2 LQKENI. In DNA, the CDR3 is TGTGCCAGCTCGGGACAGTCGGCCGGGGATGAGCAGTTCTTC. This gives the protein CASSGQSAGDEQFF.

The V call is TRBV27, the J call TRBJ1-5; no definite D call. CDR1 is MNHEY and CDR2 is SMNVEV in the germline V gene (reference sequence). The CDR3 loop spans 13 amino acids. V lost 5 bases to trimming and J lost 7 bases, with 12 bases between them. CDR3 amino acids: CASSGGFPQPQHF. The CDR3 DNA follows: TGTGCCAGCAGTGGAGGGTTTCCCCAGCCCCAGCATTTT.

The chain links TRBV29-1 to TRBJ2-7, with TRBD1 identical over 8 bases. In germline, CDR1 is SQVTM, CDR2 ANQGSEA. Unmatched junction bases numbered 5, after V lost 4 bases and J lost 6 bases. The CDR3 contains 12 residues. CDR3 amino acids: CSVVRGPGEQYF. The CDR3 region has the DNA TGCAGCGTTGTCAGGGGGCCCGGCGAGCAGTACTTC.

The chain couples TRBV6-5 to TRBJ1-3; D might be TRBD1 (5 bases). This CDR3 is built from 14 residues. Germline CDR1 and CDR2: MNHEY and SVGAGI. V was trimmed by 2 bases and J by 8 bases, leaving 13 bases between them. The DNA of the CDR3 is TGTGCCAGCAGTTACGACAGATTCGCGGACACCATATATTTT. Translating it yields CASSYDRFADTIYF.

The chain carries TRBV29-1 and TRBJ2-5, with 7 bases aligning to TRBD2. J was trimmed by 3 bases and V by 4 bases; bases with no gene match: 5. CDR3 length: 13 residues. Germline V gene sequence: CDR1 SQVTM, CDR2 ANQGSEA. The CDR3 nucleotides read TGCAGCGTTGGGGGTGGGGGGGAAGAGACCCAGTACTTC. Its protein is CSVGGGGEETQYF. Complete variable domain (other parts from reference TRBV29-1 and TRBJ2-5): SAVISQKPSRDICQRGTSLTIQCQVDSQVTMMFWYRQQPGQSLTLIATANQGSEATYESGFVIDKFPISRPNLTFSTLTVSNMSPEDSSIYLCSVGGGGEETQYFGPGTRLLVL.

This clonotype was counted only a few times. This rearrangement joins TRBV24-1 to TRBJ2-5; D not resolved. Trimming took 4 bases from V and 2 from J, leaving 10 bases between them. This CDR3 contains 14 residues. Germline V gene sequence: CDR1 KGHDR, CDR2 SFDVKD. CDR3 in DNA: TGTGCCACCAGTGACCCGACGGCGCAAGAGACCCAGTACTTC. Translated: CATSDPTAQETQYF.

This clonotype was detected a few times. The chain couples TRBV6-1 to TRBJ2-7; tentatively, D is TRBD2 (5 bases). Trimming took off 6 bases at V and 9 bases at J, with 12 bases between the two ends. The CDR3 has 11 amino acids. Germline values: CDR1 MNHNS, CDR2 SASEGT. This CDR3 is CASRENRGQYF. In DNA, the CDR3 is TGTGCCAGCAGAGAGAACCGGGGGCAGTACTTC.

The chain links TRBV2 to TRBJ1-3, with D unresolved. This CDR3 region has 12 residues. The germline gives CDR1 SNHLY, CDR2 FYNNEI. Trimming took 7 bases from V and 2 from J, leaving 6 bases between them. The CDR3 sequence: CASMGTGNTIYF. Here the CDR3 DNA reads TGTGCCAGCATGGGTACTGGAAACACCATATATTTT. The complete variable domain, with remaining parts taken from reference TRBV2 and TRBJ1-3, reads EPEVTQTPSHQVTQMGQEVILRCVPISNHLYFYWYRQILGQKVEFLVSFYNNEISEKSEIFDDQFSVERPDGSNFTLKIRSTKLEDSAMYFCASMGTGNTIYFGEGSWLTVV.

The gene calls are TRBV4-3 and TRBJ2-7, with D possibly being TRBD1 (5 bases). The CDR3 contains 15 residues. The germline gives CDR1 LGHNA, CDR2 YSLEER. Trimming took 0 bases from V and 3 from J, leaving 12 bases between them. CDR3 sequence (DNA): TGCGCCAGCAGCCAAGATGTTGGCAGGGTCTACGAGCAGTACTTC. Residues: CASSQDVGRVYEQYF.

This clonotype has a handful of counts. The chain joins TRBV9 to TRBJ2-1, with D perhaps matching TRBD1 or TRBD2 (5 bases each). Germline lookup yields CDR1 SGDLS and CDR2 YYNGEE. V was shortened by 0 bases and J by 1 base, with 8 bases between the two germline ends. The CDR3 covers 15 residues. CDR3 amino acids: CASSVVGESYNEQFF. The CDR3 DNA sequence: TGTGCCAGCAGCGTAGTGGGGGAGTCCTACAATGAGCAGTTCTTC.

In its sample, this clonotype was seen a few times. V and J are TRBV3-1 and TRBJ2-7, with 8 bases aligning to TRBD2. Trimming cost V 0 bases and J 6 bases; bases outside gene matches: 13. Germline V lookup: CDR1 LGHDT, CDR2 YNNKEL (reference sequence). The length of the CDR3 is 17 residues. Here the CDR3 DNA reads TGTGCCAGCAGCCAAGATCCCAGCGGGGGATTATCCGGCGAGCAGTACTTC. Translating it yields CASSQDPSGGLSGEQYF.

The J gene is TRBJ2-7, the V gene TRBV7-8; TRBD2 might be the D (6 bases). This CDR3 contains 15 residues. Germline CDR1 reads SGHVS; CDR2 reads FQNEAQ. Trimming took off 4 bases at V and 7 bases at J, with 20 bases between the two ends. The CDR3 sequence is CASSSIWGSGDEQYF. The CDR3 DNA reads TGTGCCAGCAGCTCCATATGGGGGTCGGGGGATGAGCAGTACTTC. Using reference TRBV7-8 and TRBJ2-7 for the parts outside the CDR3, the full variable domain is GAGVSQSPRYKVAKRGQDVALRCDPISGHVSLFWYQQALGQGPEFLTYFQNEAQLDKSGLPSDRFFAERPEGSVSTLKIQRTQQEDSAVYLCASSSIWGSGDEQYFGPGTRLTVT.

This clonotype was counted between two and nine times. The chain combines TRBV5-1 with TRBJ1-1; D may be TRBD1 (5 bases). This CDR3 has 14 residues. Trimming cost V 4 bases and J 8 bases, with 18 bases left between them. Germline V CDR1 and CDR2: SGHRS, YFSETQ. CDR3 sequence (DNA): TGCGCCAGCAGCCCAGGGACCGCCCAAGGAGAAGCTTTCTTT. Translating it yields CASSPGTAQGEAFF.

The rearrangement uses TRBV19 and TRBJ2-2; D gene uncertain. The CDR3 length is 15 residues. The V end was cut by 3 bases, the J end by 2 bases, with 10 bases between. Germline assignment: CDR1 LNHDA and CDR2 SQIVND (reference sequence). In DNA form, the CDR3 reads TGTGCCAGTAGTATCACCGTTAGCAACACCGGGGAGCTGTTTTTT. Translating it yields CASSITVSNTGELFF.

This chain links TRBV5-1 with TRBJ2-7; 8 nucleotides align to TRBD1. V lost 2 bases to trimming and J lost 3 bases; unmatched junction nucleotides: 1. The germline V gene encodes CDR1 SGHRS and CDR2 YFSETQ. This CDR3 has 13 amino acids. CDR3 region: CASSLDRGYEQYV. CDR3 DNA: TGCGCCAGCAGCTTAGACAGGGGCTACGAGCAGTACGTC.

The chain is built from TRBV12-3 or TRBV12-4 and TRBJ2-1; TRBD2 might be the D (5 bases). The length of the CDR3 is 13 residues. Trimming stripped 3 bases from V and 10 bases from J, with 13 bases between. The CDR3 DNA follows: TGTGCCAGCAGTTTCGTTTATTCGGGGGAGCAGTTCTTC. Amino acids: CASSFVYSGEQFF.

This clonotype has a handful of counts. The rearrangement links TRBV6-2 or TRBV6-3 to TRBJ1-5; the D is unclear. Trimming removed 2 bases from V and 7 bases from J, with 9 bases in between. The CDR3 totals 13 residues. In germline, CDR1 is MNHEY, CDR2 SVGEGT. The CDR3 DNA is TGTGCCAGCAGTTACCTCCCCGGGCAGCCCCAGCATTTT. The encoded protein is CASSYLPGQPQHF.

The chain recombines TRBV6-5 with TRBJ1-4, with TRBD1 identical over 9 bases. The junction had 7 bases not matched to a gene; V was cut back by 6 bases and J by 8 bases. The CDR3 covers 14 residues. Germline V gives CDR1 MNHEY, CDR2 SVGAGI. CDR3 protein: CASSWTGAREKLFF. The CDR3, as DNA: TGTGCCAGCAGCTGGACAGGGGCACGCGAAAAACTGTTTTTT.

This clonotype was seen a handful of times. The DNA for the CDR3 is TGTGCCAGCAGCCAAGAACAGGGGCGGAACTATGGCTACACCTTC. Translating gives CASSQEQGRNYGYTF. The chain combines TRBV4-2 with TRBJ1-2, with TRBD1 identical over 7 bases. CDR1 and CDR2 (germline): LGHNA, YNFKEQ. The CDR3 is made up of 15 amino acids. Trimming took 0 bases from V and 2 from J; bases not matched to a gene: 3.